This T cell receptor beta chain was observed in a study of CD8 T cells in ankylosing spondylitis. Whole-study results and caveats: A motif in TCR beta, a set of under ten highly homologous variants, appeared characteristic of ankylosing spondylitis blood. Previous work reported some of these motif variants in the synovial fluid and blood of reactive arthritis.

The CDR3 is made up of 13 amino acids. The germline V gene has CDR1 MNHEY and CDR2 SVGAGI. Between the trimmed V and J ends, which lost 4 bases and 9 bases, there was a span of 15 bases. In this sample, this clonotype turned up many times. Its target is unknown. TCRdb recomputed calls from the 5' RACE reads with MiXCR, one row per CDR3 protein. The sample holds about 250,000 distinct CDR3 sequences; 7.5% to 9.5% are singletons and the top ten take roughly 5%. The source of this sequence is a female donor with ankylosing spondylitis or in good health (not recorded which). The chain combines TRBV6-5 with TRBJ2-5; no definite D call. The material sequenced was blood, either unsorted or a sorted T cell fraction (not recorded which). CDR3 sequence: CASSSPGRSSQYF. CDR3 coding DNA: TGTGCCAGCAGTTCCCCCGGGCGTTCATCCCAGTACTTC.